These 8 T cell receptor beta chains were all obtained from the same sample, sequenced in a study of PD-L1 blockade in urothelial cancer. This sample's time point: peripheral blood 6 weeks after treatment start. The protocol was immunoSEQ multiplex PCR, while the TCRdb copy is restricted to in-frame clones and leaves out a portion. The repertoire holds 35,000 to 45,000 clones, with about 90% as singletons. The material was PBMCs, obtained around atezolizumab (anti-PD-L1) treatment. The source of these receptors is a man in his 70s with urothelial cancer.

The chain employs TRBV11-2 and TRBJ2-7; 10 bases map to TRBD1. The V gene's germline CDR1 is SGHAT and CDR2 FQNNGV. V gave up 5 bases and J gave up 6 bases; unmatched junction bases: 10. The CDR3 has 15 amino acids. DNA of the CDR3: TGTGCCAGCAGCAGAATGACCGGGACAGGGGTCGAGCAGTACTTC. It codes for CASSRMTGTGVEQYF. The full variable domain, completed using reference TRBV11-2 and TRBJ2-7, is EAGVAQSPRYKIIEKRQSVAFWCNPISGHATLYWYQQILGQGPKLLIQFQNNGVVDDSQLPKDRFSAERLKGVDSTLKIQPAKLEDSAVYLCASSRMTGTGVEQYFGPGTRLTVT.

This clone came up once. The rearrangement uses TRBV5-6 and TRBJ1-1; D may be TRBD1 (5 bases). The germline V and J ends were trimmed by 1 base and 11 bases, with 12 bases remaining between them. The germline V gene has CDR1 SGHDT and CDR2 YYEEEE. The CDR3 is 12 amino acids. The DNA for the CDR3 is TGTGCCAGCAGCTTGTACCAGGGTGGTGCTTTCTTT. It encodes CASSLYQGGAFF.

The V gene is TRBV5-6, the J gene TRBJ1-1, with D maybe TRBD1 (5 bases). The germline gives CDR1 SGHDT, CDR2 YYEEEE. V dropped 0 bases and J dropped 7 bases, with 10 bases sitting between them. This CDR3 comprises 13 residues. The CDR3: CASSLAGVGEAFF. The CDR3, as DNA: TGTGCCAGCAGCTTGGCGGGGGTAGGTGAAGCTTTCTTT.

V gene TRBV28 combines with J gene TRBJ2-2; TRBD2 might be the D (5 bases). V lost 0 bases to trimming and J lost 7 bases, with 12 bases between them. The CDR3 sequence is 15 residues long. Germline V gene lookup returns CDR1 MDHEN and CDR2 SYDVKM. In nucleotides, the CDR3 is TGTGCCAGCAGTTTATGGACTATCTCTTACGGGGAGCTGTTTTTT. Translation: CASSLWTISYGELFF.

The rearrangement uses TRBV6-1 and TRBJ2-7; D may be TRBD1 (6 bases). The V end was cut by 4 bases, the J end by 0 bases, with 10 bases between. CDR1 MNHNS and CDR2 SASEGT come from the germline V gene. The CDR3 contains 14 residues. For the CDR3, the DNA is TGTGCCAGCAGTGGGACAGCCATCTCCTACGAGCAGTACTTC. The encoded protein is CASSGTAISYEQYF.

This CDR3 reads CASSAGLAGSVREQYF. The CDR3, as DNA: TGCGCCAGCAGCGCGGGACTAGCGGGATCTGTTCGCGAGCAGTACTTC. This chain joins TRBV5-1 and TRBJ2-7; 13 positions agree with TRBD2. With 4 bases clipped from V and 6 bases from J, the junction kept 10 bases outside the gene matches. Germline CDR1 is SGHRS and CDR2 is YFSETQ. This CDR3 contains 16 residues.

The chain employs TRBV19 and TRBJ2-1; TRBD2 might be the D (5 bases). The CDR3 runs to 14 residues. Germline CDR1 is LNHDA and CDR2 is SQIVND (reference sequence). V lost 1 base and J 5 bases, leaving 9 bases between the germline ends. In nucleotides, the CDR3 is TGTGCCAGTAGTATAGGAGCGGCCAACAATGAGCAGTTCTTC. Translation gives CASSIGAANNEQFF.

This clone appeared once. This chain joins TRBV9 and TRBJ2-3; D unresolved. The V gene lost 0 bases and the J gene lost 0 bases, with 8 bases spanning the gap. The CDR3 is 15 residues long. Per the germline V gene, CDR1 is SGDLS and CDR2 is YYNGEE. Here the CDR3 DNA reads TGTGCCAGCAGCGTAGAGGCGCGGAGCACAGATACGCAGTATTTT. Protein product: CASSVEARSTDTQYF.